This T cell receptor beta chain was captured by sequencing in a study of graft-versus-host responses after intestinal transplantation. On the study more broadly: Among the recipients, transplants were multivisceral, liver-intestinal, or isolated intestinal. Anti-thymocyte globulin served as induction for all recipients, who then took tacrolimus and steroids for about three years.

Sequencing used immunoSEQ multiplex PCR; TCRdb keeps in-frame clones, though not all of them. The sample lists tens of thousands of clones, 70% to 85% seen once, with roughly 0.45% in the top ten. V dropped 0 bases and J dropped 11 bases, with 7 bases sitting between them. The germline V gene has CDR1 SGDLS and CDR2 YYNGEE. CDR3 length: 11 residues. Concerning this clone: What it binds is unknown.

This material consisted of unstimulated CD4+ T cells sorted from spleen or lymph node cells, taken before transplant. This receptor was obtained from a human donor who was the organ donor for an intestinal transplant. This rearrangement joins TRBV9 to TRBJ2-3; D unclear. The CDR3 here is CASSVVMRQYF. The DNA of the CDR3 is TGTGCCAGCAGCGTAGTTATGAGGCAGTATTTT.